Listed here are 6 T cell receptor beta chains from one sample, sequenced in a study of metastatic and nonmetastatic thyroid tumors. Patients underwent thyroid surgery, and none had received any treatment before it. TCRdb reprocessed the PCR reads via MiXCR. This sample has almost 8,500 clones, with around 43% found just once. Sequenced sample: tumor tissue. These receptors originate from a male donor with papillary thyroid cancer or a benign thyroid nodule (not recorded which). Some clones in this sample may be carry-over from other donors' samples.

This clone is deemed medium-sized (0.01 to 0.1%). The genes are TRBV2 and TRBJ2-1, with 8 bases identical to TRBD2. The CDR3 has 16 amino acids. V lost 4 bases to trimming and J lost 0 bases; unmatched junction nucleotides: 5. From germline, CDR1 is SNHLY and CDR2 FYNNEI. CDR3 protein: CASSAVAGSSYNEQFF. The DNA of the CDR3 is TGTGCCAGCAGTGCCGTAGCGGGAAGCTCCTACAATGAGCAGTTCTTC.

This chain links TRBV13 with TRBJ2-3, with unresolved D. Germline V lookup: CDR1 PRHDT, CDR2 FYEKMQ (reference sequence). Trimming left V 0 bases short and J 7 bases short, with 8 bases between. The CDR3 sequence is 13 residues long. This CDR3 is CASSLGVLYTQYF. The DNA of the CDR3 is TGTGCCAGCAGCTTAGGCGTTCTATATACGCAGTATTTT.

This clone was observed a few times. The V call is TRBV6-5, the J call TRBJ1-2, with 7 bases identical to TRBD1. This CDR3 has 15 amino acids. The V gene end was trimmed by 2 bases and the J gene end by 4 bases; junction bases not matched to a gene: 7. Germline V lookup: CDR1 MNHEY, CDR2 SVGAGI. CDR3 nucleotide sequence: TGTGCCAGCAGTTACCAGTCAGGGGGAGGCTATGGCTACACCTTC. It translates to CASSYQSGGGYGYTF.

This clone has a handful of counts. V usage is TRBV12-3 or TRBV12-4 and J usage is TRBJ1-5; 8 nucleotides line up with TRBD1. V gave up 4 bases and J gave up 1 base; unmatched junction bases: 0. This CDR3 region has 14 residues. The CDR3 is CASSWTGSNQPQHF. Here the CDR3 DNA reads TGTGCCAGCAGTTGGACAGGGAGCAATCAGCCCCAGCATTTT.

The chain couples TRBV18 to TRBJ2-7, with TRBD2 matching over 7 bases. CDR1 KGHSH and CDR2 LQKENI come from the germline V gene. With 3 bases clipped from V and 0 bases from J, the junction kept 5 bases outside the gene matches. The CDR3 spans 15 residues. For the CDR3, the DNA is TGTGCCAGCTCACCGGGGGGGAGGGCCTCCTACGAGCAGTACTTC. Translated: CASSPGGRASYEQYF.

This clone was recorded a few times. A much larger clonotype is one base distant, so this may be a read error. The chain combines TRBV9 with TRBJ2-6; unclear D gene. There are 15 residues in the CDR3. Per germline, CDR1 SGDLS and CDR2 YYNGEE. V lost 6 bases and J 2 bases, leaving 12 bases between the germline ends. CDR3 in amino acids: CASIVSGAGANVLTF. CDR3 nucleotides: TGTGCCAGCATCGTTTCGGGTGCTGGGGCCAACGTCCTGACTTTC.